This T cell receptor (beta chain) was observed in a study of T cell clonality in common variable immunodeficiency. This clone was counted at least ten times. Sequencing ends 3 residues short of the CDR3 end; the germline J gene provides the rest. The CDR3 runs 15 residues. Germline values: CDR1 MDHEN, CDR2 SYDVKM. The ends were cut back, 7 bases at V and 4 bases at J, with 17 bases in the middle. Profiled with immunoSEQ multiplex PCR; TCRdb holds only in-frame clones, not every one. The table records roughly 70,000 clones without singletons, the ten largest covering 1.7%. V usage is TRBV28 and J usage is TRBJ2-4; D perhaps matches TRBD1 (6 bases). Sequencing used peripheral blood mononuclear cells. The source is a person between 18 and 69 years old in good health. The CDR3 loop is CASTTSPGQKNIQYF. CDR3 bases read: TGTGCCAGCACAACCTCACCAGGACAGAAAAACATT.